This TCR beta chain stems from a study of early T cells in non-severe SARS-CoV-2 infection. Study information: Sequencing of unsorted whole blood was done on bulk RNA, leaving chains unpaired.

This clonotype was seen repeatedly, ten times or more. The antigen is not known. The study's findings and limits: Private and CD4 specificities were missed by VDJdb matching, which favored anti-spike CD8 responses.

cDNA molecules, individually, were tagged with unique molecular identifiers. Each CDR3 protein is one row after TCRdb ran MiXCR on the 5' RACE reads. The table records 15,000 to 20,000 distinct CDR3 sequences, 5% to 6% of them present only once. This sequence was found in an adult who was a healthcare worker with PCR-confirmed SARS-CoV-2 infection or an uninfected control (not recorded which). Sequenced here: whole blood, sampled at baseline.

CDR3 sequence reads: CASSLSLTGISTGGYGYTF. The CDR3 DNA is TGTGCCAGCAGCTTGTCTCTCACGGGCATCTCAACCGGTGGCTATGGCTACACCTTC. The chain links TRBV7-2 to TRBJ1-2; D remains ambiguous. The V and J ends lost 3 bases and 4 bases respectively, with 27 bases between them. CDR3 length: 19 residues. Germline V CDR1 and CDR2: SGHTA, FQGNSA.